This is a list of T cell receptor beta chains from one sample in a study of blood T cell repertoires in COVID-19. The table came from immunoSEQ multiplex PCR; TCRdb's copy has only in-frame clones and leaves some out. The sample shows 40,000 or so clones, 79% of them seen only once. The sequencing sample was made of peripheral blood. These receptors originate from a man between 65 and 85 years old with acute or convalescent COVID-19. Each CDR3 is given with its conserved first and last residue. Fields, in order: J gene, V gene, CDR3 protein.

J: TRBJ2-2
V: TRBV7-9
CDR3: CASSARVNIQWGHAGELFF

J: TRBJ2-1
V: TRBV9
CDR3: CASSANSGNEQFF

J: TRBJ2-7
V: TRBV6-5
CDR3: CASRATYEQYF

J: TRBJ2-5
V: TRBV19
CDR3: CASSIVGGPAETQYF

J: TRBJ2-1
V: TRBV24-1
CDR3: CATSDGAYNEQFF

J: TRBJ2-5
V: TRBV19
CDR3: CASSMAGTSQETQYF

J: TRBJ2-1
V: TRBV11-2
CDR3: CASNPWRLGGEQFF

J: TRBJ1-2
V: TRBV7-2
CDR3: CASSLGGGSGGYTF

J: TRBJ2-3
V: TRBV28
CDR3: CASSLPGQGIVDTQYF

J: TRBJ2-1
V: TRBV11-2
CDR3: CASNPLAEGRSYNEQFF

J: TRBJ1-2
V: TRBV24-1
CDR3: CATSDNSIGYTF

J: TRBJ1-6
V: TRBV12-3/TRBV12-4
CDR3: CASSFGTDSPLHF

J: TRBJ2-7
V: TRBV14
CDR3: CATGQTSYEQYF

J: TRBJ2-7
V: TRBV18
CDR3: CASSLIAGDSYEQYF

J: TRBJ2-1
V: TRBV18
CDR3: CASLRTSDFYNEQFF

J: TRBJ2-1
V: TRBV27
CDR3: CASSSLDSSYNEQFF

J: TRBJ1-2
V: TRBV6-6
CDR3: CASSQLSVHGYTF

J: TRBJ1-6
V: TRBV9
CDR3: CASTPAGDIRNSPLHF

J: TRBJ2-1
V: TRBV13
CDR3: CASSPGLAVNEQFF

J: TRBJ1-1
V: TRBV5-1
CDR3: CASSRTGVMNTEAFF

J: TRBJ1-5
V: TRBV11-2
CDR3: CASSTQNQPQHF

J: TRBJ2-1
V: TRBV5-1
CDR3: CASSSSTSGAGSNLNEQFF

J: TRBJ1-2
V: TRBV28
CDR3: CASGPPGGYGYTF

J: TRBJ2-2
V: TRBV5-1
CDR3: CASSLGLAGGANTGELFF

J: TRBJ2-7
V: TRBV7-2
CDR3: CASSLTRDRGHEQYF

J: TRBJ1-6
V: TRBV2
CDR3: CASRAGLDNSPLHF

J: TRBJ2-7
V: TRBV10-3
CDR3: CAILDRSSYEQYF

J: TRBJ1-5
V: TRBV19
CDR3: CASTYDGGRMSNQPQHF

J: TRBJ1-2
V: TRBV7-9
CDR3: CASSLGQLGYTF

J: TRBJ1-4
V: TRBV19
CDR3: CASSITTGQGINEKLFF

J: TRBJ2-7
V: TRBV24-1
CDR3: CATSEAGPSYEQYF

J: TRBJ2-1
V: TRBV13
CDR3: CASSFLGQGSYNEQFF

J: TRBJ2-1
V: TRBV19
CDR3: CASSDGGTPVYNEQFF

J: TRBJ2-7
V: TRBV27
CDR3: CASRLAGGRYEQYF

J: TRBJ2-2
V: TRBV27
CDR3: CASSSPGQGSGELFF